These 17 T cell receptor beta chains came from one sample sequenced in a study of blood T cell repertoires in COVID-19. Profiling relied on immunoSEQ multiplex PCR, and the TCRdb table lists in-frame clones only, not all of them. Of about 85,000 clones in the sample, around 88% were seen once. The sample taken for sequencing was peripheral blood. These receptors all stem from a man in his fifties or sixties with acute or convalescent COVID-19.

The J gene is TRBJ2-5, the V gene TRBV3-1 (or the pseudogene TRBV3-2), with 8 bases that match TRBD1. The germline CDR1 and CDR2 sequences are LGHDT and YNNKEL (reference sequence). The CDR3 totals 13 residues. The V and J ends lost 6 bases and 5 bases, in that order; junction bases with no gene match: 5. CDR3 coding DNA: TGTGCCAGCAGGGCAGGGGGCAGTGAGACCCAGTACTTC. Translating it yields CASRAGGSETQYF.

CDR3 nucleotides: TGTGCCAGCAGCCCAAGACAGGGGAATTACGAGCAGTACTTC. It translates to CASSPRQGNYEQYF. The chain has TRBV7-2 and TRBJ2-7, with 8 bases lining up with TRBD1. Germline values: CDR1 SGHTA, CDR2 FQGNSA. The CDR3 spans 14 residues. V lost 5 bases, J lost 4 bases, and 7 bases stayed unmatched.

The genes are TRBV3-1 (or the pseudogene TRBV3-2) and TRBJ1-2, with D maybe TRBD1 (5 bases). Germline lookup yields CDR1 LGHDT and CDR2 YNNKEL (reference sequence). This CDR3 contains 13 residues. Between the trimmed V and J ends, which lost 3 bases and 6 bases, there was a span of 11 bases. DNA of the CDR3: TGTGCCAGCAGCCAGCCAGGGATGGATGGCTACACCTTC. Protein sequence: CASSQPGMDGYTF.

This clone has a single count. The chain has TRBV3-1 (or the pseudogene TRBV3-2) and TRBJ1-3; the D is unclear. Trimming shortened V by 0 bases and J by 0 bases, and 9 bases separated the two germline ends. The CDR3 contains 16 residues. Per the germline V gene, CDR1 is LGHDT and CDR2 is YNNKEL (reference sequence). CDR3 bases: TGTGCCAGCAGCCAAGATCAATTGAGCTCTGGAAACACCATATATTTT. Residues: CASSQDQLSSGNTIYF.

The rearrangement uses TRBV30 and TRBJ1-4; no definite D call. The ends were cut back, 0 bases at V and 7 bases at J, with 9 bases in the middle. CDR1 is GTSNPN and CDR2 is SVGIG in the germline V gene (reference sequence). The CDR3 loop spans 13 amino acids. The DNA for the CDR3 is TGTGCCTGGAGTGTTTCGGGGATTGAAAAACTGTTTTTT. This translates into CAWSVSGIEKLFF. Combining the CDR3 with reference TRBV30 and TRBJ1-4 gives the whole variable domain SQTIHQWPATLVQPVGSPLSLECTVEGTSNPNLYWYRQAAGRGLQLLFYSVGIGQISSEVPQNLSASRPQDRQFILSSKKLLLSDSGFYLCAWSVSGIEKLFFGSGTQLSVL.

This clone was observed a single time. The gene calls are TRBV21-1 and TRBJ1-2; TRBD1, as called in the table, went unchecked against the DNA. TRBV21-1 is a documented pseudogene. The CDR3 sequence is 14 residues long. The CDR3 coding sequence is TGTGCCAGCAGCAAAAAGCAGGGGCGTTATGGCTACACCTTC. Translating it yields CASSKKQGRYGYTF.

The CDR3 is CASSLQTGVTGELFF. Written as DNA, the CDR3 is TGTGCCAGCTCTCTCCAAACAGGGGTCACCGGGGAGCTGTTTTTT. The rearrangement links TRBV18 to TRBJ2-2; the match to TRBD1 covers 7 bases. The germline V gene encodes CDR1 KGHSH and CDR2 LQKENI. The CDR3 runs 15 residues. With V trimmed by 6 bases and J by 4 bases, 8 bases remained unmatched.

The chain recombines TRBV6-5 with TRBJ2-7; tentatively, D is TRBD1 (5 bases). The CDR3 is 13 amino acids. Germline CDR1 and CDR2: MNHEY and SVGAGI. V lost 7 bases, J lost 0 bases, and 10 bases lay in between. The CDR3 reads CASTTGHSYEQYF. The CDR3 DNA follows: TGTGCCAGCACTACAGGCCACTCCTACGAGCAGTACTTC.

V gene TRBV12-5 combines with J gene TRBJ1-3; D possibly corresponds to TRBD1 (5 bases). V was pared by 0 bases and J by 1 base, with 28 bases between. CDR1 and CDR2 from the germline V gene are LGHNT and FRNRAP. This CDR3 is 22 amino acids long. This CDR3 reads CASGLVVRGVLTERSSGNTIYF. As DNA, the CDR3 is TGTGCTAGTGGTTTGGTTGTACGGGGGGTGCTCACCGAGAGGAGTTCTGGAAACACCATATATTTT.

The J gene is TRBJ1-6, the V gene TRBV6-5, with D hard to call. CDR3 length: 15 amino acids. The V gene lost 4 bases and the J gene lost 0 bases, with 7 bases spanning the gap. Germline values: CDR1 MNHEY, CDR2 SVGAGI. This CDR3 reads CASSLAGSYNSPLHF. The DNA of the CDR3 is TGTGCCAGCAGTTTGGCGGGCTCCTATAATTCACCCCTCCACTTT.

As regards this clone: Other DNA sequences from this sample encode an identical CDR3 as well. The chain uses TRBV19 and TRBJ2-1; TRBD1 is a possible D gene (6 bases). The CDR3 is 16 residues long. Germline V gene lookup returns CDR1 LNHDA and CDR2 SQIVND (reference sequence). The V end was cut by 3 bases, the J end by 1 base, with 13 bases between. The CDR3 DNA sequence: TGTGCCAGTAGTATTGGGGGCGGGTATTCCTACAATGAGCAGTTCTTC. The encoded protein is CASSIGGGYSYNEQFF.

The gene calls are TRBV3-1 (or the pseudogene TRBV3-2) and TRBJ1-6; tentative D call: TRBD1 (5 bases). V shed 7 bases and J shed 4 bases, with 14 bases lying between them. CDR3 length equals 15 residues. CDR1 LGHDT and CDR2 YNNKEL come from the germline V gene (reference sequence). CDR3 DNA: TGTGCCAGCAAACGGACCAGGGATTATAATTCACCCCTCCACTTT. Residues: CASKRTRDYNSPLHF.

The chain joins TRBV7-2 to TRBJ1-2; D gene ambiguous. CDR1 and CDR2 from the germline V gene are SGHTA and FQGNSA. The length of the CDR3 is 12 residues. Between the trimmed V and J ends, which lost 5 bases and 3 bases, there was a span of 7 bases. The CDR3 reads CASSRGDYGYTF. In nucleotides, the CDR3 is TGTGCCAGCAGCCGCGGGGACTATGGCTACACCTTC.

This chain connects TRBV6-6 to TRBJ2-7; 8 bases are shared with TRBD1. The V gene's germline CDR1 is MNHNY and CDR2 SVGAGI (reference sequence). The CDR3 runs 17 residues. Trimming took 5 bases from V and 6 from J; bases not matched to a gene: 18. In DNA form, the CDR3 reads TGTGCCAGCAGTCCTTACCCCCCGGGACAGGTAGGGTCCGAGCAGTACTTC. Its translation: CASSPYPPGQVGSEQYF.

The rearrangement uses TRBV6-5 and TRBJ1-1, with 8 bases identical to TRBD1. Germline loops: CDR1 MNHEY, CDR2 SVGAGI. V was pared by 4 bases and J by 0 bases, with 1 base of the junction left unmatched. This CDR3 is built from 14 residues. CDR3 in amino acids: CASSLDRVNTEAFF. In nucleotides, the CDR3 is TGTGCCAGCAGTTTGGACAGGGTGAACACTGAAGCTTTCTTT.

The V call is TRBV9, the J call TRBJ1-2; TRBD1 aligns across 9 bases. CDR3 length: 14 residues. CDR1 SGDLS and CDR2 YYNGEE come from the germline V gene. The J segment lost 5 bases and the V segment lost 0 bases, leaving 2 bases of the junction unmatched. CDR3 nucleotide sequence: TGTGCCAGCAGCGTAGGGACAGGGGAGTATGGCTACACCTTC. It translates to CASSVGTGEYGYTF.

The chain employs TRBV30 and TRBJ2-2; D gene uncertain. Germline CDR1 reads GTSNPN; CDR2 reads SVGIG (reference sequence). This CDR3 spans 13 amino acids. V dropped 2 bases and J dropped 6 bases, with 10 bases sitting between them. CDR3 sequence (DNA): TGTGCCTGGAGTCCCCAGTTTGCCGGGGAGCTGTTTTTT. Translating it yields CAWSPQFAGELFF.